The 27 T cell receptor beta chains listed next were all sequenced from one sample in a study of beta chain features in type 1 diabetes. cDNA synthesis used the whole RNA isolate, giving expressed TCRB sequences. Only in-frame clones appear in the TCRdb table, and some are missing; sequencing was by immunoSEQ multiplex PCR. Of 400,000 to 450,000 clones listed, approximately 15% were seen once; the top ten hold around 0.039%. Sequenced input: naive CD4+ T cells from blood. These receptors originate from a man between 25 and 39 years old in good health.

The CDR3 region has the DNA TGTGCCATCAGTGGCCCGGACGGGTCGGCCCTCCACTTT. Translating it yields CAISGPDGSALHF. V is TRBV10-3 and J is TRBJ1-6; no clear D. Per the germline V gene, CDR1 is ENHRY and CDR2 is SYGVKD. V lost 4 bases and J lost 14, with 15 bases in between. The CDR3 is 13 residues long.

This clone was observed a handful of times. The rearrangement uses TRBV30 and TRBJ2-2; 11 nucleotides align to TRBD2. The ends lost 3 bases at V and 0 bases at J; junction bases unmatched: 3. CDR1 is GTSNPN and CDR2 is SVGIG in the germline V gene (reference sequence). This CDR3 has 16 amino acids. The CDR3 sequence: CAWRASGRTNTGELFF. CDR3 bases: TGTGCCTGGAGGGCTAGCGGGAGGACGAACACCGGGGAGCTGTTTTTT.

This clone was found a few times. The chain links TRBV19 to TRBJ2-7, with 7 bases that match TRBD2. The CDR3 has 17 amino acids. The germline V gene has CDR1 LNHDA and CDR2 SQIVND (reference sequence). The junction had 19 bases not matched to a gene; V was cut back by 8 bases and J by 3 bases. CDR3 nucleotide sequence: TGTGCCAGTCCTTCCCTAAGGGAGGGCGGCATAATCTACGAGCAGTACGTC. This translates into CASPSLREGGIIYEQYV.

The chain recombines TRBV30 with TRBJ2-5, with 10 bases matching TRBD1. Germline values: CDR1 GTSNPN, CDR2 SVGIG (reference sequence). V gave up 2 bases and J gave up 2 bases; unmatched junction bases: 5. CDR3 length equals 15 residues. CDR3 protein: CAWSRDRGGQETQYF. CDR3 in DNA: TGTGCCTGGAGTCGGGACAGGGGAGGGCAAGAGACCCAGTACTTC.

The V call is TRBV19, the J call TRBJ1-2; D might be TRBD1 (5 bases). V shed 6 bases and J shed 6 bases, with 17 bases lying between them. The CDR3 length is 14 residues. Germline values: CDR1 LNHDA, CDR2 SQIVND (reference sequence). CDR3 amino acids: CASRADKPGDGYTF. CDR3 DNA: TGTGCCAGTAGGGCGGACAAACCGGGAGATGGCTACACCTTC.

This chain links TRBV19 with TRBJ2-5; 8 nucleotides align to TRBD2. Trimming at V came to 2 bases and at J to 2 bases, leaving 7 bases not matched to a gene. The CDR3 length is 16 residues. Germline V gene data show CDR1 as LNHDA and CDR2 as SQIVND (reference sequence). Written as DNA, the CDR3 is TGTGCCAGTAGTATAAGCGGGGGAACCAGGCAAGAGACCCAGTACTTC. It codes for CASSISGGTRQETQYF.

This clone was found a few times. The J gene is TRBJ2-2, the V gene TRBV27; 8 bases are a match to TRBD2. Germline loops: CDR1 MNHEY, CDR2 SMNVEV (reference sequence). V was clipped by 6 bases and J by 7 bases; unmatched bases: 7. CDR3 length: 14 amino acids. CDR3 sequence reads: CASSFFGTSGELFF. The CDR3, as DNA: TGTGCCAGCAGCTTTTTTGGGACTAGCGGGGAGCTGTTTTTT.

The CDR3 DNA follows: TGCGCCAGCAGTCAATCCGGCAGGGATGGTCAGCCCCAGCATTTT. It encodes CASSQSGRDGQPQHF. The chain uses TRBV23-1 and TRBJ1-5; D perhaps matches TRBD1 (5 bases). TRBV23-1 is sorted into the ORF group, with uncertain function. The CDR3 has 15 residues. V was cut by 0 bases and J by 6 bases, with 12 bases left in between.

The gene calls are TRBV25-1 and TRBJ1-2, with D maybe TRBD1 (6 bases). CDR3 length equals 15 residues. Germline CDR1 is MGHDK and CDR2 is SYGVNS. Trimming stripped 0 bases from V and 8 bases from J, with 16 bases between. CDR3 sequence: CASSEYAGRGGGYTF. CDR3 sequence (DNA): TGTGCCAGCAGTGAATATGCCGGCAGGGGAGGCGGCTACACCTTC.

The rearrangement joins TRBV29-1 to TRBJ2-1; 8 bases fit TRBD2. Per the germline V gene, CDR1 is SQVTM and CDR2 is ANQGSEA. Trimming removed 6 bases from V and 7 bases from J; junction bases left unmatched: 11. The CDR3 has 14 residues. CDR3 sequence reads: CSVIPLLAANEQFF. CDR3 bases: TGCAGCGTGATACCCTTACTAGCGGCTAATGAGCAGTTCTTC.

This clone was seen more than once but under ten times. The CDR3 nucleotides read TGCAGCGTTGTCCCTAGCAATGAGCAGTTCTTC. Its protein product is CSVVPSNEQFF. The chain is built from TRBV29-1 and TRBJ2-1; D is unclear. The CDR3 consists of 11 residues. The germline V and J ends were trimmed by 4 bases and 6 bases, with 7 bases remaining between them. Germline assignment: CDR1 SQVTM and CDR2 ANQGSEA.

Only a few counts were recorded for this clone. The chain carries TRBV14 and TRBJ2-2, with a weak D call TRBD1 (5 bases). V was pared by 8 bases and J by 0 bases, with 13 bases between. Germline V gives CDR1 SGHDN, CDR2 FVKESK. CDR3 size: 15 residues. This CDR3 reads CASGLGQSNTGELFF. The CDR3 DNA is TGTGCCAGCGGTCTCGGACAATCGAACACCGGGGAGCTGTTTTTT.

V usage is TRBV6-6 and J usage is TRBJ2-3; no firm D call. This CDR3 is 16 amino acids long. Germline assignment: CDR1 MNHNY and CDR2 SVGAGI (reference sequence). Trimming pared 0 bases from V and 0 bases from J, leaving 10 bases between. The CDR3 nucleotides are TGTGCCAGCAGTTACTCGGGCGGCACTAGCACAGATACGCAGTATTTT. Translation gives CASSYSGGTSTDTQYF.

This clone was seen only a few times. The chain has TRBV29-1 and TRBJ2-7; D ambiguous. In germline, CDR1 is SQVTM, CDR2 ANQGSEA. This CDR3 region has 13 residues. Trimming stripped 5 bases from V and 5 bases from J, with 16 bases between. The CDR3 spells CSVPGPQAHEQYV. CDR3 in DNA: TGCAGCGTTCCGGGCCCCCAGGCCCACGAGCAGTACGTC.

This sequence joins TRBV27 and TRBJ1-3; D uncertain. The length of the CDR3 is 16 residues. Germline assignment: CDR1 MNHEY and CDR2 SMNVEV (reference sequence). Trimming cost V 3 bases and J 1 base, with 13 bases left between them. The chain's CDR3 is CASSLMGFGSGNTIYF. CDR3 in DNA: TGTGCCAGCAGTTTGATGGGCTTCGGTTCTGGAAACACCATATATTTT.

The genes are TRBV11-3 and TRBJ2-1, with 10 bases lining up with TRBD2. The CDR3 totals 15 residues. V lost 5 bases, J lost 8 bases, and 9 bases stayed unmatched. Germline V gene data show CDR1 as SGHNT and CDR2 as YENEEA. This CDR3 is CASSRGTSARDEQFF. The CDR3 bases are TGTGCCAGCAGCAGAGGGACTAGCGCCCGTGATGAGCAGTTCTTC.

The chain carries TRBV4-3 and TRBJ2-1; TRBD2 aligns across 10 bases. The germline CDR1 and CDR2 sequences are LGHNA and YSLEER. This CDR3 contains 18 residues. V lost 1 base, J lost 4 bases, and 10 bases stayed unmatched. CDR3 nucleotides: TGCGCCAGCAGCCAAGGTATCCAGTCAGCGGGAGGGTACAATGAGCAGTTCTTC. Amino acids: CASSQGIQSAGGYNEQFF.

This rearrangement joins TRBV4-1 to TRBJ2-7, with TRBD1 as a possible D gene (6 bases). V was shortened by 6 bases and J by 1 base, with 13 bases between the two germline ends. The CDR3 extends over 14 amino acids. The germline V gene has CDR1 MGHRA and CDR2 YSYEKL. The CDR3 sequence: CASRRDILSYEQYF. The CDR3 bases are TGCGCCAGCAGACGGGACATTCTTTCCTACGAGCAGTACTTC.

This clone showed up just a few times. The chain is built from TRBV5-4 and TRBJ2-6, with D possibly TRBD1 on 6 matching bases. The V gene lost 7 bases and the J gene lost 1 base, with 9 bases spanning the gap. The CDR3 sequence is 14 residues long. Germline values: CDR1 SGHNT, CDR2 YYREEE (reference sequence). Written as DNA, the CDR3 is TGTGCCAGCGAACAGGGATCTGGGGCCAACGTCCTGACTTTC. It specifies CASEQGSGANVLTF.

This clone has only a few counts. This chain joins TRBV27 and TRBJ2-1; 10 bases map to TRBD2. V gave up 4 bases and J gave up 8 bases; unmatched junction bases: 14. The CDR3 totals 17 residues. Looked up from germline, CDR1 is MNHEY and CDR2 is SMNVEV (reference sequence). The CDR3 DNA sequence: TGTGCCAGCAGTTCGCTCCCTATAGCGGGGGGCAACGATGAGCAGTTCTTC. It encodes CASSSLPIAGGNDEQFF.

The table lists this clone with a few counts. The rearrangement joins TRBV6-5 to TRBJ2-5; D gene ambiguous. CDR3 length: 13 amino acids. CDR1 is MNHEY and CDR2 is SVGAGI in the germline V gene. V shed 6 bases and J shed 4 bases, with 12 bases lying between them. CDR3 sequence: CASRPDRLETQYF. The CDR3 region has the DNA TGTGCCAGCAGGCCGGACCGCCTAGAGACCCAGTACTTC.

In its sample, this clone was seen a few times. The same CDR3 arises from other DNA sequences in this sample as well. V and J are TRBV9 and TRBJ2-1; D possibly uses TRBD1 or TRBD2 (5 bases each). The length of the CDR3 is 14 residues. Per the germline V gene, CDR1 is SGDLS and CDR2 is YYNGEE. V lost 2 bases and J 4 bases, leaving 10 bases between the germline ends. CDR3 coding DNA: TGTGCCAGCAGCGTCGGGACGGTGTACAATGAGCAGTTCTTC. This sequence encodes CASSVGTVYNEQFF.

The CDR3 here is CASSQGLAGTPYEQYF. Written as DNA, the CDR3 is TGCGCCAGCAGCCAAGGCCTAGCGGGGACTCCCTACGAGCAGTACTTC. The chain uses TRBV4-1 and TRBJ2-7; 9 nucleotides agree with TRBD2. J lost 2 bases, V lost 1 base, and 6 bases had no gene match. The germline gives CDR1 MGHRA, CDR2 YSYEKL. The CDR3 runs to 16 residues.

This chain uses TRBV5-1 with TRBJ2-3, with 9 bases lining up with TRBD2. In germline, CDR1 is SGHRS, CDR2 YFSETQ. After removal of 0 bases from V and 1 base from J, the junction contained 0 bases not matched to a gene. The CDR3 runs to 15 residues. The chain's CDR3 is CASSLGTSGTDTQYF. The CDR3 region has the DNA TGCGCCAGCAGCTTGGGGACTAGCGGCACAGATACGCAGTATTTT.

CDR3 sequence (DNA): TGTGCCAGCAGCCAAGATTCGGTGTACAATGAGCAGTTCTTC. Protein: CASSQDSVYNEQFF. The chain has TRBV4-2 and TRBJ2-1; D remains unclear. Trimming left V 0 bases short and J 4 bases short, with 7 bases between. CDR3 length: 14 residues. CDR1 and CDR2 (germline): LGHNA, YNFKEQ.

The rearrangement joins TRBV5-1 to TRBJ2-1; no reliable D call. The V and J ends lost 6 bases and 0 bases respectively, with 10 bases between them. The CDR3 covers 14 residues. Looked up from germline, CDR1 is SGHRS and CDR2 is YFSETQ. DNA of the CDR3: TGCGCCAGCATTGCCGGAAGCTCCTACAATGAGCAGTTCTTC. Translating gives CASIAGSSYNEQFF.

The chain has TRBV5-1 and TRBJ2-1, with D uncertain. Trimming removed 4 bases from V and 0 bases from J, with 14 bases in between. This CDR3 is 16 amino acids long. CDR1 and CDR2 (germline): SGHRS, YFSETQ. The DNA for the CDR3 is TGCGCCAGCAGCCCGTCCCAGCTATCCTCCTACAATGAGCAGTTCTTC. It specifies CASSPSQLSSYNEQFF. Based on the CDR3 plus reference TRBV5-1 and TRBJ2-1, the full variable domain is KAGVTQTPRYLIKTRGQQVTLSCSPISGHRSVSWYQQTPGQGLQFLFEYFSETQRNKGNFPGRFSGRQFSNSRSEMNVSTLELGDSALYLCASSPSQLSSYNEQFFGPGTRLTVL.